The 6 T cell receptor beta chains in this list originate from one sample, sequenced in a study of blood T cell repertoires in COVID-19. Assay: immunoSEQ multiplex PCR; the TCRdb copy retains only in-frame clones and omits some. This table has 100,000 to 150,000 clones, roughly 90% appearing once. Sample: peripheral blood. Receptor source: a man between 45 and 60 years old with active or convalescent COVID-19.

The rearrangement links TRBV7-8 to TRBJ2-7; TRBD1 might be the D (6 bases). This CDR3 spans 13 amino acids. In germline, CDR1 is SGHVS, CDR2 FQNEAQ. With 5 bases removed from V and 3 bases from J, the gap between germline ends came to 11 bases. CDR3 coding DNA: TGTGCCAGCAGCCCCGGACAGATCTACGAGCAGTACTTC. Its translation is CASSPGQIYEQYF.

The chain carries TRBV6-2 or TRBV6-3 and TRBJ1-5; the D gene is possibly TRBD1 (5 bases). This CDR3 contains 16 residues. The V gene lost 3 bases and the J gene lost 1 base, with 13 bases spanning the gap. Germline V gene lookup returns CDR1 MNHEY and CDR2 SVGEGT. The CDR3 coding sequence is TGTGCCAGCAGTTATTCGTCGACAGTGAGCAATCAGCCCCAGCATTTT. It codes for CASSYSSTVSNQPQHF.

V is TRBV2 and J is TRBJ2-4; D unclear. The CDR3 loop spans 13 amino acids. Germline assignment: CDR1 SNHLY and CDR2 FYNNEI. V was trimmed by 3 bases and J by 3 bases, leaving 6 bases between them. CDR3 nucleotide sequence: TGTGCCAGCAGTGACCCTAGCAAAAACATTCAGTACTTC. It is translated as CASSDPSKNIQYF.

The rearrangement uses TRBV6-5 and TRBJ2-4; D perhaps matches TRBD1 (6 bases). The CDR3 is made up of 13 amino acids. Germline V lookup: CDR1 MNHEY, CDR2 SVGAGI. With 2 bases removed from V and 6 bases from J, the gap between germline ends came to 8 bases. CDR3 protein: CASSYEQGNIQYF. For the CDR3, the DNA is TGTGCCAGCAGTTACGAACAGGGAAACATTCAGTACTTC.

This clone came up a few times. The V and J genes are TRBV2 and TRBJ2-2; D might be TRBD2 (7 bases). CDR1 and CDR2 from the germline V gene are SNHLY and FYNNEI. The CDR3 extends over 15 amino acids. V lost 4 bases and J lost 6, with 15 bases in between. DNA of the CDR3: TGTGCCAGCAGTGTACTCGGGGGGCCGTCCGGGGAGCTGTTTTTT. It encodes CASSVLGGPSGELFF.

The rearrangement uses TRBV15 and TRBJ2-7; D perhaps matches TRBD1 (5 bases). Germline CDR1 LNHNV, CDR2 YYDKDF (reference sequence). V lost 1 base and J 2 bases, leaving 12 bases between the germline ends. The CDR3 extends over 15 amino acids. The CDR3 sequence: CATSRAQGGTYEQYF. The CDR3 DNA sequence: TGTGCCACCAGCAGAGCGCAGGGTGGGACCTACGAGCAGTACTTC.